This entry lists 18 T cell receptor beta chains sequenced from one sample in a study of cytomegalovirus exposure and HLA in healthy donors. It was with 60 Vbeta and 13 Jbeta primers that the PCR ran. Assay used: immunoSEQ multiplex PCR; TCRdb lists only in-frame clones, some missing. The sample lists fewer than 150,000 clones, about 80% occurring once. The source material was PBMCs. The receptors were gathered from a man aged 35-49 years in good health and CMV-seropositive.

In its sample, this clone was seen once. The rearrangement uses TRBV19 and TRBJ2-7, with 8 bases lining up with TRBD1. Germline values: CDR1 LNHDA, CDR2 SQIVND (reference sequence). The CDR3 loop spans 16 amino acids. V shed 5 bases, J shed 3 bases, and the junction held 12 bases outside the gene matches. The CDR3 DNA is TGTGCCAGTAGTGAGAGTGGGGCAGACAGGGGCTACGAGCAGTACTTC. Its protein product is CASSESGADRGYEQYF. Looking up the rest from reference TRBV19 and TRBJ2-7 gives the full variable domain: DGGITQSPKYLFRKEGQNVTLSCEQNLNHDAMYWYRQDPGQGLRLIYYSQIVNDFQKGDIAEGYSVSREKKESFPLTVTSAQKNPTAFYLCASSESGADRGYEQYFGPGTRLTVT.

The V and J genes are TRBV7-8 and TRBJ2-7, with 7 bases lining up with TRBD1. The junction had 10 bases not matched to a gene; V was cut back by 2 bases and J by 3 bases. The CDR3 contains 16 residues. Per the germline V gene, CDR1 is SGHVS and CDR2 is FQNEAQ. The CDR3, as DNA: TGTGCCAGCAGCTTACGAGAGGCAGGGGGTCGCTACGAGCAGTACTTC. It encodes CASSLREAGGRYEQYF.

The rearrangement uses TRBV11-2 and TRBJ2-7, with TRBD2 identical over 8 bases. The CDR3 runs to 15 residues. The ends lost 6 bases at V and 3 bases at J; junction bases unmatched: 10. CDR1 is SGHAT and CDR2 is FQNNGV in the germline V gene. CDR3 residues: CASRPGLALVYEQYF. CDR3 coding DNA: TGTGCCAGCAGACCAGGACTAGCTCTTGTCTACGAGCAGTACTTC. Variable domain in full (rest from reference TRBV11-2 and TRBJ2-7): EAGVAQSPRYKIIEKRQSVAFWCNPISGHATLYWYQQILGQGPKLLIQFQNNGVVDDSQLPKDRFSAERLKGVDSTLKIQPAKLEDSAVYLCASRPGLALVYEQYFGPGTRLTVT.

The rearrangement uses TRBV7-9 and TRBJ1-1, with D perhaps matching TRBD1 (5 bases). Germline values: CDR1 SEHNR, CDR2 FQNEAQ (reference sequence). V gave up 2 bases and J gave up 0 bases, with 10 bases separating them. There are 15 residues in the CDR3. DNA for the CDR3: TGTGCCAGCAGCTTATCGGCAGGGTTGAACACTGAAGCTTTCTTT. It translates to CASSLSAGLNTEAFF. Using reference TRBV7-9 and TRBJ1-1 for the parts outside the CDR3, the full variable domain is DTGVSQNPRHKITKRGQNVTFRCDPISEHNRLYWYRQTLGQGPEFLTYFQNEAQLEKSRLLSDRFSAERPKGSFSTLEIQRTEQGDSAMYLCASSLSAGLNTEAFFGQGTRLTVV.

The chain links TRBV5-4 to TRBJ1-1; tentatively, D is TRBD1 (5 bases). Germline CDR1 reads SGHNT; CDR2 reads YYREEE (reference sequence). This CDR3 has 14 residues. V lost 0 bases, J lost 3 bases, and 9 bases lay in between. Here the CDR3 DNA reads TGTGCCAGCAGCTTGGGGGCGGGACACACTGAAGCTTTCTTT. Protein sequence: CASSLGAGHTEAFF.

The rearrangement links TRBV4-2 to TRBJ2-7; TRBD1 matches at 8 bases. V shed 4 bases and J 3 bases; nucleotides not matched to a gene: 5. The CDR3 runs to 14 residues. Germline CDR1 reads LGHNA; CDR2 reads YNFKEQ. The CDR3 sequence is CASSPSGGIYEQYF. In nucleotides, the CDR3 is TGTGCCAGCAGCCCCTCAGGGGGCATCTACGAGCAGTACTTC.

In its sample, this clone was seen once. The rearrangement joins TRBV7-2 to TRBJ1-6; TRBD1 might be the D (5 bases). Deletions cut 5 bases from V and 13 bases from J, with 9 bases between. CDR1 SGHTA and CDR2 FQGNSA come from the germline V gene. The CDR3 is 11 amino acids. The CDR3 region has the DNA TGTGCCAGCAGCCCCGGGGGTCCCCTCCACTTT. This codes for CASSPGGPLHF.

The rearrangement uses TRBV6-5 and TRBJ2-7; TRBD1 matches 9 bases. From germline, CDR1 is MNHEY and CDR2 SVGAGI. V shed 10 bases, J shed 3 bases, and the junction held 10 bases outside the gene matches. This CDR3 is 14 amino acids long. For the CDR3, the DNA is TGTGCCACCTTCTCCGGACAGGGGATCTACGAGCAGTACTTC. Amino acids: CATFSGQGIYEQYF.

The chain links TRBV4-1 to TRBJ1-4; D remains ambiguous. Germline assignment: CDR1 MGHRA and CDR2 YSYEKL. V lost 3 bases and J lost 5, with 22 bases in between. CDR3 length: 18 amino acids. CDR3 nucleotide sequence: TGCGCCAGCAGCCACGACCCCCCGGAGGGCAGACCCAATGAAAAACTGTTTTTT. This sequence encodes CASSHDPPEGRPNEKLFF.

This rearrangement joins TRBV12-5 to TRBJ1-2; 7 bases agree with TRBD1. Germline lookup yields CDR1 LGHNT and CDR2 FRNRAP. The CDR3 sequence is 16 residues long. Trimming at V came to 1 base and at J to 2 bases, leaving 7 bases not matched to a gene. The CDR3 DNA reads as TGTGCTAGTGGTTTGGGACCTACGACAGGGAACTATGGCTACACCTTC. Protein sequence: CASGLGPTTGNYGYTF. The variable domain in full, completed from reference TRBV12-5 and TRBJ1-2, reads DARVTQTPRHKVTEMGQEVTMRCQPILGHNTVFWYRQTMMQGLELLAYFRNRAPLDDSGMPKDRFSAEMPDATLATLKIQPSEPRDSAVYFCASGLGPTTGNYGYTFGSGTRLTVV.

This sequence joins TRBV28 and TRBJ1-2; D perhaps matches TRBD1 (6 bases). Germline V lookup: CDR1 MDHEN, CDR2 SYDVKM. The length of the CDR3 is 14 residues. The V end lost 6 bases, the J end lost 4 bases, and 15 bases lay between the germline ends. CDR3 in amino acids: CASSNIGGGYGYTF. In DNA form, the CDR3 reads TGTGCCAGCAGCAATATAGGGGGGGGCTATGGCTACACCTTC.

V gene TRBV7-3 combines with J gene TRBJ2-7; D not resolved. Trimming shortened V by 0 bases and J by 3 bases, and 6 bases separated the two germline ends. Germline V gene sequence: CDR1 SGHTA, CDR2 FQGTGA. The CDR3 spans 13 residues. The DNA for the CDR3 is TGTGCCAGCAGCTTAACCCACAACTACGAGCAGTACTTC. Encoded protein: CASSLTHNYEQYF.

This chain uses TRBV6-1 with TRBJ1-5, with TRBD1 matching 9 bases. Germline CDR1 MNHNS, CDR2 SASEGT. The CDR3 is 14 amino acids. V lost 5 bases, J lost 6 bases, and 5 bases stayed unmatched. The CDR3 DNA reads TGTGCCAGCAGTTTGACAGGGGGAGGTCAGCCCCAGCATTTT. The encoded protein is CASSLTGGGQPQHF.

J is TRBJ2-7 and V is TRBV5-1; tentative D call: TRBD1 (6 bases). The CDR3 is 14 amino acids. Germline values: CDR1 SGHRS, CDR2 YFSETQ. V was trimmed by 4 bases and J by 3 bases, leaving 14 bases between them. The CDR3 coding sequence is TGCGCCAGCAGCCTGGGGGCCCCAGGCTACGAGCAGTACTTC. The encoded protein is CASSLGAPGYEQYF.

The count of this clone is one. This sequence joins TRBV7-2 and TRBJ1-4, with a possible D match to TRBD1 (5 bases). The CDR3 sequence is 16 residues long. Per germline, CDR1 SGHTA and CDR2 FQGNSA. Trimming cost V 5 bases and J 0 bases, with 13 bases left between them. The CDR3, as DNA: TGTGCCAGCAGCGCCAGGGAAAGGGCAACTAATGAAAAACTGTTTTTT. Translating gives CASSARERATNEKLFF.

This sequence joins TRBV7-3 and TRBJ2-3; D might be TRBD1 (5 bases). This CDR3 comprises 14 residues. Germline lookup yields CDR1 SGHTA and CDR2 FQGTGA. Trimming cost V 3 bases and J 6 bases, with 13 bases left between them. DNA for the CDR3: TGTGCCAGCAGCTTTACAGGCCCTTTGGATACGCAGTATTTT. Translated: CASSFTGPLDTQYF.

The chain links TRBV11-2 to TRBJ2-7, with TRBD1 identical over 7 bases. Germline assignment: CDR1 SGHAT and CDR2 FQNNGV. CDR3 length: 15 amino acids. V was pared by 3 bases and J by 2 bases, with 7 bases of the junction left unmatched. The DNA for the CDR3 is TGTGCCAGCAGCTTCCCTGGACAGGAAACCTACGAGCAGTACTTC. It is translated as CASSFPGQETYEQYF.

J is TRBJ2-3 and V is TRBV9; tentatively, D is TRBD2 (6 bases). Germline V CDR1 and CDR2: SGDLS, YYNGEE. V was cut by 2 bases and J by 5 bases, with 15 bases left in between. CDR3 length: 15 residues. For the CDR3, the DNA is TGTGCCAGCAGCGTTCGCGGGGTCAACCAAGATACGCAGTATTTT. Amino acid sequence: CASSVRGVNQDTQYF.